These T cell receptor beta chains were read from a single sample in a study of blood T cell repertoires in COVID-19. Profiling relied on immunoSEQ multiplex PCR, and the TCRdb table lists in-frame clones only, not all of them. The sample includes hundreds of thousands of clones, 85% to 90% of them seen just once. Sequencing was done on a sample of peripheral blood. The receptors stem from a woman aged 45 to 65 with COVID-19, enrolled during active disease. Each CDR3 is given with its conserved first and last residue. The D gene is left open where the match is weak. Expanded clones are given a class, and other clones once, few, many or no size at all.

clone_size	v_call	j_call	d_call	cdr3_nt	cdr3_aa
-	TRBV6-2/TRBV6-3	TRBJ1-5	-	TGTGCCAGCAGTTACTCCCCAGGGTCCAATCAGCCCCAGCATTTT	CASSYSPGSNQPQHF
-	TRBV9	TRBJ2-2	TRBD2	TGTGCCAGCAGCGTGCTCAGCGGGGGGGCCGCCGGGGAGCTGTTTTTT	CASSVLSGGAAGELFF
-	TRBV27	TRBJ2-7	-	TGTGCCAGCAGTTTAAATCAACAGCGGCGCTACGAGCAGTACTTC	CASSLNQQRRYEQYF
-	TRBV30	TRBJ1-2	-	TGTGCCTGGAGTGTTTCGGGATCCTATGGCTACACCTTC	CAWSVSGSYGYTF
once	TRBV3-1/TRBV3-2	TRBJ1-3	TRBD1	TGTGCCAGCAGCCACAAACCCACCGGGACAGGCCTAAAGGCCATATATTTT	CASSHKPTGTGLKAIYF
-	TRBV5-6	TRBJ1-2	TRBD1	TGTGCCAGCAGCCCCGCAAGGGGGCCCTACGGCTACACCTTC	CASSPARGPYGYTF
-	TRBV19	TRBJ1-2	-	TGTGCCAGTAGGGCCCACAGCTATGGCTACACCTTC	CASRAHSYGYTF
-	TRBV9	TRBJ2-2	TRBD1	TGTGCCAGCAGCGTGGGACAGGGGACGAGCACCGGGGAGCTGTTTTTT	CASSVGQGTSTGELFF
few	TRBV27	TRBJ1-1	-	TGTGCCAGCAGTTCCCTAGGGCTAAACGAGGGTGTAGCTTTCTTT	CASSSLGLNEGVAFF
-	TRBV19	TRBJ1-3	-	TGTGCCAGTAGTATAAGTTGGAGGTCCTATAGCGCCGGAAACACCATATATTTT	CASSISWRSYSAGNTIYF
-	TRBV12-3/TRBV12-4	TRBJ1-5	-	TGTGCCAGCAGTTTAGGGCAGGGCCAGCCCCAGCATTTT	CASSLGQGQPQHF
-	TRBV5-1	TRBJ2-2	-	TGCGCCAGCAGCTTGTCTAGGGGGACCGGGGAGCTGTTTTTT	CASSLSRGTGELFF
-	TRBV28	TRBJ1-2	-	TGTGCCAGCAGTATGCTTGACAGAAGTTCCTATGGCTACACCTTC	CASSMLDRSSYGYTF
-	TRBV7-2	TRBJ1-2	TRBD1	TGTGCCAGCAGCTTAGGCGGACAGGGACGATCCTATGGCTACACCTTC	CASSLGGQGRSYGYTF
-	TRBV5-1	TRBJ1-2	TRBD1	TGCGCCAGCGGGCCTACGACAGGGGCCAACTATGGCTACACCTTC	CASGPTTGANYGYTF
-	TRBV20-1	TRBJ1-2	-	TGCAGTGCTACAGGGGATGGCTACACCTTC	CSATGDGYTF
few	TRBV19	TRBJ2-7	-	TGTGCCAGTACTCGGGGCTACGAGCAGTACTTC	CASTRGYEQYF
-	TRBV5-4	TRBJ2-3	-	TGTGCCAGCAGCTCCTTACCGTCGGGTACGCAGTATTTT	CASSSLPSGTQYF
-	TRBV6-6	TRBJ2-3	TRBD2	TGTGCCAGCAGACGACGGACTAGCGGGGGGTCTAGCACAGATACGCAGTATTTT	CASRRRTSGGSSTDTQYF
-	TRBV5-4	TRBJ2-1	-	TGTGCCAGCAGCTTGGACAGGGCCGGGGATGAGCAGTTCTTC	CASSLDRAGDEQFF
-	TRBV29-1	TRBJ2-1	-	TGCAGCGCTGGCTTGACTGGCCGCGAGGTGCAGTTCTTC	CSAGLTGREVQFF
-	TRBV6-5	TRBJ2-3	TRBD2	TGTGCCAGCAGTTACTCTAGCGGGGGTTTTACAGATACGCAGTATTTT	CASSYSSGGFTDTQYF
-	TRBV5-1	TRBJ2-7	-	TGCGCCAGCAGCTTGGGAACGGGAAGTGGAAACGAGCAGTACTTC	CASSLGTGSGNEQYF
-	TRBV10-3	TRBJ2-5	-	TGTGCCATCAGTGAACTAGGGCAAGAGACCCAGTACTTC	CAISELGQETQYF
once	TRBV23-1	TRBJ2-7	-	TGCGCCAGCAGTCTACAACTAGGATTATACGAGCAGTACTTC	CASSLQLGLYEQYF
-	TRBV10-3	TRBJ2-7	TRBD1	TGTGCCATCAGTGAACCGGGACAGGGGGACGAGCAGTACTTC	CAISEPGQGDEQYF
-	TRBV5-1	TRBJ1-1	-	TGCGCCAGCAGCTGGGGCGGGGTCATGAACACTGAAGCTTTCTTT	CASSWGGVMNTEAFF
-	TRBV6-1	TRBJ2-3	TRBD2	TGTGCCAGCAGTGACTTCTTCGGGGGGGGCGGGGCAGATACGCAGTATTTT	CASSDFFGGGGADTQYF
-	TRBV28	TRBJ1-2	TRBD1	TGTGCCAGCAGTTTCCAGGGGGAAGATGGCTACACCTTC	CASSFQGEDGYTF
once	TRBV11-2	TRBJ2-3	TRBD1	TGTGCCAGCAGCCTATGGACAGGGACAGATACGCAGTATTTT	CASSLWTGTDTQYF
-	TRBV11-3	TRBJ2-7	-	TGTGCCAGCAGCTTAGGAGGGTCCCACGAGCAGTACTTC	CASSLGGSHEQYF
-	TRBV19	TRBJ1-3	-	TGTGCCAGTAGTGAGGACAGCCTGGTTGGAAACACCATATATTTT	CASSEDSLVGNTIYF
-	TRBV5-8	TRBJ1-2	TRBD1	TGTGCCAGCAGCTTAAGACAGGGGGCGCTGGGCTACACCTTC	CASSLRQGALGYTF
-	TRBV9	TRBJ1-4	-	TGTGCCAGCAGCGTCGAGATCGGGCGGGATAATGAAAAACTGTTTTTT	CASSVEIGRDNEKLFF
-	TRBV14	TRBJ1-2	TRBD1	TGTGCCAGCAGCCCCCGACAGGGCGAGGGCTACACCTTC	CASSPRQGEGYTF
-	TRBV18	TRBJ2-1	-	TGTGCCAGCTCACCAAAGGGGGGGAATTCGCAGTTCTTC	CASSPKGGNSQFF
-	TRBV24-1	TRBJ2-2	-	TGTGCCACCAGTGATTTGAACGGGGAGAACACCGGGGAGCTGTTTTTT	CATSDLNGENTGELFF
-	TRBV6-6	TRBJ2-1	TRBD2	TGTGCCAGCAGACCGGGGGGGCGTGAGCAGTTCTTC	CASRPGGREQFF
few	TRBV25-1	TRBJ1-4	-	TGTGCCAGCAGTGAAATAAGGGGCCGGGATGAAAAACTGTTTTTT	CASSEIRGRDEKLFF
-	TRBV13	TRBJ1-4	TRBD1	TGTGCCAGCAGCTTAGGCGGGGACAGGACTTTATTTTTT	CASSLGGDRTLFF
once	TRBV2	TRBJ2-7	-	TGTGCCAGCAGTCCGACAGTTCTTCCCTACGAGCAGTACTTC	CASSPTVLPYEQYF
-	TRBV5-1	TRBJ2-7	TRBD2	TGCGCCAGCAGCTTAAGAGATAGCGGGGGTCACGAGCAGTACTTC	CASSLRDSGGHEQYF
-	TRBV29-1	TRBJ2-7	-	TGCAGCGTTGAAGACAGCTCCTACGAGCAGTACTTC	CSVEDSSYEQYF
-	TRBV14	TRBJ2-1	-	TGTGCCAGCAGCCAAGCATACCGGGACAATGAGCAGTTCTTC	CASSQAYRDNEQFF
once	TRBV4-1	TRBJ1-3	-	TGCGCCAGCAGCCATCTCGGAAGGGGAACTGGAAACACCATATATTTT	CASSHLGRGTGNTIYF
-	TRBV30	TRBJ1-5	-	TGTGCCTGGACACCGGGTAGCAATCAGCCCCAGCATTTT	CAWTPGSNQPQHF
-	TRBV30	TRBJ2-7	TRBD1	TGTGCCTGGGGTGAGGGACAGTCCTACGAGCAGTACTTC	CAWGEGQSYEQYF
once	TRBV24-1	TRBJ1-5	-	TGTGCCACCAGTGAACCGGGAGACAATCAGCCCCAGCATTTT	CATSEPGDNQPQHF
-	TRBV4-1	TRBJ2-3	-	TGCGCCAGCAGCCAAGACGAGGCGGGGGCCGCAGATACGCAGTATTTT	CASSQDEAGAADTQYF
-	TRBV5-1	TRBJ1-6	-	TGCGCCAGCAGCCGGCTGGAGAGCTCCTATAATTCACCCCTCCACTTT	CASSRLESSYNSPLHF
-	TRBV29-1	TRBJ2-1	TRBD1	TGCAGCGTTGCCACAGGGGGGCTTAGCTCCTACAATGAGCAGTTCTTC	CSVATGGLSSYNEQFF
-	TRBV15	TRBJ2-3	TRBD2	TGTGCCACCAGCAGAGAGATGGGGGGGGGCACAGATACGCAGTATTTT	CATSREMGGGTDTQYF